The clone carrying this T cell receptor beta chain was counted only a few times. Its antigen is undetermined. This sample is part of a study of T cell repertoires in cytomegalovirus infection. Study background: Recently described HLA-C-restricted plus well-studied HLA-B-restricted CMV epitopes were used. CMV infection plus the matching HLA type was flagged by public TCR beta signatures.

TCRdb recomputed calls from the reads with MiXCR, one row per CDR3 protein. The repertoire consists of about 63,000 distinct CDR3 sequences, with roughly 21% occurring once and the leading ten covering over 65%. Germline CDR1 reads MNHNS; CDR2 reads SASEGT. Trimming cost V 6 bases and J 3 bases, with 9 bases left between them. This CDR3 region has 12 residues. Sequences were derived from CD8+ T cells from cultured PBMCs, sampled from culture after CMV antigen stimulation. V is TRBV6-1 and J is TRBJ2-7; tentative D call: TRBD2 (5 bases). This receptor was identified in a human donor in good health (CMV status not recorded). Some clones in this sample may be carry-over from other donors' samples. The CDR3 reads CASRVGVYEQYF. DNA for the CDR3: TGTGCCAGCAGGGTGGGAGTCTACGAGCAGTACTTC.